Listed below are T cell receptor beta chains from one sample, sequenced in a study of blood T cell repertoires in COVID-19. The protocol was immunoSEQ multiplex PCR, while the TCRdb copy is restricted to in-frame clones and leaves out a portion. The data hold about 270,000 clones, with about nine tenths observed a single time. Sequencing used PBMCs or T cells enriched from blood (not recorded which). These receptors were taken from a man between 18 and 29 years old who had recovered from COVID-19. CDR3s include the opening cysteine and the closing phenylalanine or tryptophan. Each record gives: D gene, clone size, V gene, J gene, CDR3 protein, CDR3 DNA. D genes are given only for firm matches. Where a row states a size, it is once, few, many or the class of an expanded clone; other rows omit it.

d_call: NA; clone_size: NA; v_call: TRBV4-1; j_call: TRBJ1-4; cdr3_aa: CASSQEARTNEKLFF; cdr3_nt: TGCGCCAGCAGCCAAGAAGCACGAACTAATGAAAAACTGTTTTTT
d_call: NA; clone_size: NA; v_call: TRBV4-2; j_call: TRBJ1-5; cdr3_aa: CASSHQTSGASNQPQHF; cdr3_nt: TGTGCCAGCAGCCACCAAACCTCGGGTGCTAGCAATCAGCCCCAGCATTTT
d_call: TRBD1; clone_size: NA; v_call: TRBV6-5; j_call: TRBJ2-7; cdr3_aa: CASSYSGQGGEQYF; cdr3_nt: TGTGCCAGCAGTTACTCCGGACAGGGGGGAGAGCAGTACTTC
d_call: NA; clone_size: NA; v_call: TRBV29-1; j_call: TRBJ2-5; cdr3_aa: CSGRDWSETQYF; cdr3_nt: TGCAGCGGCCGGGACTGGAGCGAGACCCAGTACTTC
d_call: TRBD1; clone_size: once; v_call: TRBV2; j_call: TRBJ2-5; cdr3_aa: CASRLDRAKLQETQYF; cdr3_nt: TGTGCCAGCAGACTCGACAGGGCAAAGTTGCAAGAGACCCAGTACTTC
d_call: NA; clone_size: NA; v_call: TRBV7-8; j_call: TRBJ1-1; cdr3_aa: CASSRQWNTEAFF; cdr3_nt: TGTGCCAGCAGTCGACAGTGGAACACTGAAGCTTTCTTT
d_call: NA; clone_size: few; v_call: TRBV6-5; j_call: TRBJ1-2; cdr3_aa: CASSSVNYGYTF; cdr3_nt: TGTGCCAGCAGTTCGGTAAACTATGGCTACACCTTC
d_call: NA; clone_size: NA; v_call: TRBV5-6; j_call: TRBJ1-1; cdr3_aa: CASSFPVDKNTEAFF; cdr3_nt: TGTGCCAGCAGTTTCCCCGTTGACAAGAACACTGAAGCTTTCTTT
d_call: NA; clone_size: NA; v_call: TRBV12-3/TRBV12-4; j_call: TRBJ2-7; cdr3_aa: CASGSSGLREQYF; cdr3_nt: TGTGCCAGCGGAAGCAGCGGGCTCCGGGAGCAGTACTTC
d_call: TRBD2; clone_size: NA; v_call: TRBV5-1; j_call: TRBJ2-3; cdr3_aa: CASSFSAGGADTQYF; cdr3_nt: TGCGCCAGCAGCTTTTCGGCGGGGGGGGCAGATACGCAGTATTTT
d_call: NA; clone_size: once; v_call: TRBV7-9; j_call: TRBJ2-1; cdr3_aa: CASSLTGDPYNEQFF; cdr3_nt: TGTGCCAGCAGCTTAACAGGTGATCCCTACAATGAGCAGTTCTTC
d_call: NA; clone_size: once; v_call: TRBV6-4; j_call: TRBJ2-2; cdr3_aa: CASRANYNTGELFF; cdr3_nt: TGTGCCAGCAGAGCTAATTACAACACCGGGGAGCTGTTTTTT
d_call: TRBD2; clone_size: NA; v_call: TRBV10-3; j_call: TRBJ2-3; cdr3_aa: CAISGGTSGSTDTQYF; cdr3_nt: TGTGCCATCAGTGGAGGGACTAGCGGAAGCACAGATACGCAGTATTTT
d_call: NA; clone_size: once; v_call: TRBV7-9; j_call: TRBJ2-2; cdr3_aa: CASSLGFRQVSNTGELFF; cdr3_nt: TGTGCCAGCAGCTTAGGATTCCGACAAGTTTCGAACACCGGGGAGCTGTTTTTT
d_call: NA; clone_size: NA; v_call: TRBV19; j_call: TRBJ1-1; cdr3_aa: CASSIPPLTGKNTEAFF; cdr3_nt: TGTGCCAGTAGTATCCCGCCCCTGACGGGAAAGAACACTGAAGCTTTCTTT
d_call: TRBD1; clone_size: few; v_call: TRBV7-2; j_call: TRBJ1-4; cdr3_aa: CASSSTGEGEKLFF; cdr3_nt: TGTGCCAGCAGCTCGACAGGGGAAGGTGAAAAACTGTTTTTT
d_call: TRBD1; clone_size: NA; v_call: TRBV4-1; j_call: TRBJ2-1; cdr3_aa: CASSQGRQGAMGNEQFF; cdr3_nt: TGCGCCAGCAGCCAAGGCCGACAGGGGGCCATGGGCAATGAGCAGTTCTTC
d_call: NA; clone_size: NA; v_call: TRBV7-2; j_call: TRBJ2-7; cdr3_aa: CASSLRQGSSYEQYF; cdr3_nt: TGTGCCAGCAGCTTAAGGCAGGGGAGCTCCTACGAGCAGTACTTC
d_call: TRBD2; clone_size: NA; v_call: TRBV27; j_call: TRBJ2-3; cdr3_aa: CASSLLLAGGTDTQYF; cdr3_nt: TGTGCCAGCAGTTTACTCCTAGCGGGTGGGACAGATACGCAGTATTTT
d_call: NA; clone_size: few; v_call: TRBV5-1; j_call: TRBJ2-2; cdr3_aa: CASSLAQGAGELFF; cdr3_nt: TGCGCCAGCAGCTTGGCCCAAGGGGCCGGGGAGCTGTTTTTT
d_call: NA; clone_size: NA; v_call: TRBV19; j_call: TRBJ1-1; cdr3_aa: CASNEGEGLNTEAFF; cdr3_nt: TGTGCCAGTAACGAGGGGGAGGGGCTGAACACTGAAGCTTTCTTT
d_call: TRBD2; clone_size: NA; v_call: TRBV7-3; j_call: TRBJ2-1; cdr3_aa: CASSLSGRSNEQFF; cdr3_nt: TGTGCCAGCAGCTTAAGCGGGAGATCAAATGAGCAGTTCTTC
d_call: NA; clone_size: NA; v_call: TRBV19; j_call: TRBJ2-7; cdr3_aa: CASSISRGDEQYF; cdr3_nt: TGTGCCAGTAGTATCTCTAGGGGCGACGAGCAGTACTTC
d_call: TRBD1; clone_size: NA; v_call: TRBV6-5; j_call: TRBJ1-2; cdr3_aa: CASSYRRGQANYGYTF; cdr3_nt: TGTGCCAGCAGTTACCGACGCGGACAGGCTAACTATGGCTACACCTTC
d_call: NA; clone_size: NA; v_call: TRBV12-3/TRBV12-4; j_call: TRBJ1-2; cdr3_aa: CASSFEESYGYTF; cdr3_nt: TGTGCCAGCAGTTTTGAGGAAAGCTATGGCTACACCTTC
d_call: NA; clone_size: NA; v_call: TRBV6-1; j_call: TRBJ2-5; cdr3_aa: CASSEAGGQGGTQYF; cdr3_nt: TGTGCCAGCAGTGAAGCTGGAGGTCAAGGAGGGACCCAGTACTTC
d_call: NA; clone_size: NA; v_call: TRBV5-1; j_call: TRBJ2-7; cdr3_aa: CASSLHEGTYEQYF; cdr3_nt: TGCGCCAGCAGCTTGCACGAGGGTACCTACGAGCAGTACTTC
d_call: NA; clone_size: NA; v_call: TRBV28; j_call: TRBJ1-5; cdr3_aa: CASRPFRGTATYSNQPQHF; cdr3_nt: TGTGCCAGCAGGCCCTTTCGCGGGACCGCGACTTATAGCAATCAGCCCCAGCATTTT
d_call: NA; clone_size: once; v_call: TRBV14; j_call: TRBJ1-1; cdr3_aa: CASSHLRSYGFAFF; cdr3_nt: TGTGCCAGCAGCCACTTAAGGTCCTACGGGTTTGCTTTCTTT
d_call: TRBD1; clone_size: once; v_call: TRBV9; j_call: TRBJ2-1; cdr3_aa: CASSVAPTTGVGSYNEQFF; cdr3_nt: TGTGCCAGCAGCGTAGCCCCCACGACAGGGGTCGGGTCCTACAATGAGCAGTTCTTC
d_call: TRBD2; clone_size: NA; v_call: TRBV5-1; j_call: TRBJ2-3; cdr3_aa: CASSSGDGASTDTQYF; cdr3_nt: TGCGCCAGCAGCAGCGGGGACGGGGCTAGCACAGATACGCAGTATTTT
d_call: NA; clone_size: NA; v_call: TRBV27; j_call: TRBJ2-6; cdr3_aa: CASGRGSGANVLTF; cdr3_nt: TGTGCCAGTGGCCGGGGCTCTGGGGCCAACGTCCTGACTTTC
d_call: NA; clone_size: NA; v_call: TRBV7-2; j_call: TRBJ2-3; cdr3_aa: CASEFRGTDTQYF; cdr3_nt: TGTGCCAGCGAATTCCGGGGCACAGATACGCAGTATTTT